The clone carrying this T cell receptor (beta chain) was seen a few times. The sample belongs to a study of Graves' ophthalmopathy and Graves' hyperthyroidism. The sequenced template was RNA, covering the TCR beta CDR3 region. Second-round multiplex PCR followed a first-round RT-PCR using HTBI primers. TCRdb reprocessed the multiplex PCR reads via MiXCR and lists one record per CDR3 protein. The table records hundreds of thousands of distinct CDR3 sequences, over 40% of them present only once. V was pared by 6 bases and J by 5 bases, with 7 bases between. The germline gives CDR1 MNHNY, CDR2 SVGAGI (reference sequence). The CDR3 is made up of 11 amino acids.

The receptor was isolated from an adult man with Graves' ophthalmopathy. The specimen was peripheral blood. The V call is TRBV6-6, the J call TRBJ2-5; tentatively, D is TRBD2 (5 bases). CDR3: CASRKRETQYF. CDR3 bases: TGTGCCAGCAGGAAGCGGGAGACCCAGTACTTC.